The 16 T cell receptor beta chains reported below all come from one sample, sequenced in a study of identical twins. Each CDR3 protein gets one entry after TCRdb re-called the 5' RACE reads with MiXCR. The profile covers roughly 1,500,000 distinct CDR3 sequences, with under 35% appearing a single time and under 0.35% taken by the ten largest. The sample comprised cord blood. The receptors shown here come from a newborn girl in good health.

Comments on this clonotype: With a much larger clone just one base away, this may be a read error. This chain links TRBV29-1 with TRBJ2-7; TRBD2 agrees at 7 bases. In germline, CDR1 is SQVTM, CDR2 ANQGSEA. The CDR3 length is 13 residues. The CDR3 DNA follows: TGCAGCGTTCACCTAGGAGGGGACTACGAGCAGTGCTTC. It encodes CSVHLGGDYEQCF.

This clonotype was picked up a small number of times. The chain uses TRBV12-5 and TRBJ2-7, with TRBD1 identical over 9 bases. The germline CDR1 and CDR2 sequences are LGHNT and FRNRAP. The CDR3 runs to 17 residues. V lost 0 bases, J lost 0 bases, and 6 bases stayed unmatched. The CDR3: CASGLVTGGKSSYEQYF. In nucleotides, the CDR3 is TGTGCTAGTGGTTTGGTTACAGGGGGCAAAAGCTCCTACGAGCAGTACTTC.

In its sample, this clonotype was seen a few times. The J gene is TRBJ1-2, the V gene TRBV28; maybe TRBD1 (5 bases). The V and J ends lost 5 bases and 8 bases respectively, with 12 bases between them. CDR1 MDHEN and CDR2 SYDVKM come from the germline V gene. CDR3 length equals 12 residues. The CDR3 spells CASSTGPGGYTF. Written as DNA, the CDR3 is TGTGCCAGCAGTACGGGACCGGGGGGCTACACCTTC.

The rearrangement links TRBV12-3 or TRBV12-4 to TRBJ1-1; TRBD1 matches 10 bases. V lost 6 bases and J lost 4; bases outside the gene matches: 5. CDR3 size: 14 residues. CDR3: CASRTGGEGTEAFF. DNA of the CDR3: TGTGCCAGCAGGACAGGGGGCGAGGGCACTGAAGCTTTCTTT.

V and J are TRBV3-1 and TRBJ2-1, with 9 bases that match TRBD2. J gave up 2 bases and V 0 bases, and 5 bases lay outside the gene matches. CDR1 is LGHDT and CDR2 is YNNKEL in the germline V gene (reference sequence). There are 17 residues in the CDR3. DNA of the CDR3: TGTGCCAGCAGCCAAGAGGGGCTAGCGGGGACCTACAATGAGCAGTTCTTC. It specifies CASSQEGLAGTYNEQFF.

The chain is built from TRBV6-6 and TRBJ2-7; D might be TRBD2 (5 bases). The CDR3 consists of 14 residues. V was cut by 2 bases and J by 7 bases, with 15 bases left in between. Germline V gene lookup returns CDR1 MNHNY and CDR2 SVGAGI (reference sequence). The CDR3 nucleotides are TGTGCCAGCAGTTACGCTAGCTCCTACAATGAGCAGTACTTC. Amino acids: CASSYASSYNEQYF.

Points on this clonotype: A much larger clone lies one base from this, so it may be a read error. V is TRBV28 and J is TRBJ2-6, with D maybe TRBD1 (5 bases). The CDR3 runs 14 residues. Germline V CDR1 and CDR2: MDHEN, SYDVKM. CDR3 amino acids: CASSQFEGANVLAF. Written as DNA, the CDR3 is TGTGCCAGCAGTCAGTTCGAAGGGGCCAACGTCCTGGCTTTC. The variable domain in full, completed from reference TRBV28 and TRBJ2-6, reads DVKVTQSSRYLVKRTGEKVFLECVQDMDHENMFWYRQDPGLGLRLIYFSYDVKMKEKGDIPEGYSVSREKKERFSLILESASTNQTSMYLCASSQFEGANVLAFGAGSRLTVL.

The chain joins TRBV4-2 to TRBJ2-2; tentatively, D is TRBD1 (7 bases). With 1 base removed from V and 4 bases from J, the gap between germline ends came to 13 bases. The CDR3 totals 16 residues. CDR1 and CDR2 from the germline V gene are LGHNA and YNFKEQ. CDR3 amino acids: CASSQGRGLSTGELFF. The CDR3 DNA reads TGTGCCAGCAGCCAAGGGAGGGGGCTGTCCACCGGGGAGCTGTTTTTT.

This clonotype came up once. The likely explanation is a read error, given a far larger clone one base away. The chain has TRBV5-1 and TRBJ2-5; either TRBD1 or TRBD2 may fit D (5 bases each). The CDR3 extends over 13 amino acids. Trimming took off 3 bases at V and 3 bases at J, with 9 bases between the two ends. Germline values: CDR1 SGHRS, CDR2 YFSETQ. In DNA, the CDR3 is TGCGCCAGCAGCTGGGGACGGAAAGAGACCCAGTACTTC. Protein product: CASSWGRKETQYF.

A few counts support this clonotype. The V and J genes are TRBV21-1 and TRBJ2-3. TRBV21-1 is shown as a pseudogene. The CDR3 is 17 amino acids. The CDR3 loop is CASSKEQQVGAPDTQYF. As DNA, the CDR3 is TGTGCCAGCAGCAAAGAGCAGCAGGTCGGGGCACCAGATACGCAGTATTTT.

The chain couples TRBV7-2 to TRBJ2-7; 10 bases fit TRBD2. The CDR3 spans 15 residues. The germline V gene has CDR1 SGHTA and CDR2 FQGNSA. With 3 bases clipped from V and 3 bases from J, the junction kept 5 bases outside the gene matches. CDR3 DNA sequence: TGTGCCAGCAGCTTCGCTAGCGGGAGCGTCTACGAGCAGTACTTC. Encoded protein: CASSFASGSVYEQYF.

This clonotype was found a few times. V gene TRBV20-1 combines with J gene TRBJ2-7; TRBD2 aligns across 7 bases. CDR1 and CDR2 from the germline V gene are DFQATT and SNEGSKA (reference sequence). The V and J ends lost 0 bases and 2 bases, in that order; junction bases with no gene match: 7. There are 15 residues in the CDR3. CDR3 sequence reads: CSARDRPSGTYEQYF. Here the CDR3 DNA reads TGCAGTGCTAGAGATCGGCCTAGCGGAACCTACGAGCAGTACTTC.

This clonotype showed up just a few times. The junction shows a germline mismatch at one end, possibly a read error. The rearrangement joins TRBV15 to TRBJ2-2, with unresolved D. This CDR3 spans 16 amino acids. Per germline, CDR1 LNHNV and CDR2 YYDKDF (reference sequence). For the CDR3, the DNA is TGTGCCACCAGCAGAGACAGGCTCTCCCTTACCGGCGAGCTGTTTTTT. Residues: CATSRDRLSLTGELFF.

This chain links TRBV4-1 with TRBJ1-5, with a tentative D call TRBD1 (5 bases). Germline V gene lookup returns CDR1 MGHRA and CDR2 YSYEKL. V lost 5 bases and J lost 3, with 14 bases in between. The CDR3 runs 15 residues. CDR3 residues: CASSNRRGVNQPQHF. The CDR3 DNA is TGCGCCAGCAGCAACCGGAGGGGCGTCAATCAGCCCCAGCATTTT.

The V gene is TRBV6-1, the J gene TRBJ1-5, with TRBD1 matching 8 bases. The V gene end was trimmed by 6 bases and the J gene end by 1 base; junction bases not matched to a gene: 11. Germline assignment: CDR1 MNHNS and CDR2 SASEGT. The CDR3 has 17 residues. CDR3 DNA sequence: TGTGCCAGCAGGCCCGGGACAGGCGGCTGGAGCAATCAGCCCCAGCATTTT. The encoded protein is CASRPGTGGWSNQPQHF.

This rearrangement joins TRBV20-1 to TRBJ1-1, with D possibly matching TRBD1 (5 bases). Germline V gene sequence: CDR1 DFQATT, CDR2 SNEGSKA (reference sequence). This CDR3 contains 15 residues. Trimming stripped 3 bases from V and 5 bases from J, with 19 bases between. CDR3 sequence: CSARVAAAGTTEAFF. The CDR3, as DNA: TGCAGTGCTAGGGTCGCCGCGGCGGGGACGACTGAAGCTTTCTTT.